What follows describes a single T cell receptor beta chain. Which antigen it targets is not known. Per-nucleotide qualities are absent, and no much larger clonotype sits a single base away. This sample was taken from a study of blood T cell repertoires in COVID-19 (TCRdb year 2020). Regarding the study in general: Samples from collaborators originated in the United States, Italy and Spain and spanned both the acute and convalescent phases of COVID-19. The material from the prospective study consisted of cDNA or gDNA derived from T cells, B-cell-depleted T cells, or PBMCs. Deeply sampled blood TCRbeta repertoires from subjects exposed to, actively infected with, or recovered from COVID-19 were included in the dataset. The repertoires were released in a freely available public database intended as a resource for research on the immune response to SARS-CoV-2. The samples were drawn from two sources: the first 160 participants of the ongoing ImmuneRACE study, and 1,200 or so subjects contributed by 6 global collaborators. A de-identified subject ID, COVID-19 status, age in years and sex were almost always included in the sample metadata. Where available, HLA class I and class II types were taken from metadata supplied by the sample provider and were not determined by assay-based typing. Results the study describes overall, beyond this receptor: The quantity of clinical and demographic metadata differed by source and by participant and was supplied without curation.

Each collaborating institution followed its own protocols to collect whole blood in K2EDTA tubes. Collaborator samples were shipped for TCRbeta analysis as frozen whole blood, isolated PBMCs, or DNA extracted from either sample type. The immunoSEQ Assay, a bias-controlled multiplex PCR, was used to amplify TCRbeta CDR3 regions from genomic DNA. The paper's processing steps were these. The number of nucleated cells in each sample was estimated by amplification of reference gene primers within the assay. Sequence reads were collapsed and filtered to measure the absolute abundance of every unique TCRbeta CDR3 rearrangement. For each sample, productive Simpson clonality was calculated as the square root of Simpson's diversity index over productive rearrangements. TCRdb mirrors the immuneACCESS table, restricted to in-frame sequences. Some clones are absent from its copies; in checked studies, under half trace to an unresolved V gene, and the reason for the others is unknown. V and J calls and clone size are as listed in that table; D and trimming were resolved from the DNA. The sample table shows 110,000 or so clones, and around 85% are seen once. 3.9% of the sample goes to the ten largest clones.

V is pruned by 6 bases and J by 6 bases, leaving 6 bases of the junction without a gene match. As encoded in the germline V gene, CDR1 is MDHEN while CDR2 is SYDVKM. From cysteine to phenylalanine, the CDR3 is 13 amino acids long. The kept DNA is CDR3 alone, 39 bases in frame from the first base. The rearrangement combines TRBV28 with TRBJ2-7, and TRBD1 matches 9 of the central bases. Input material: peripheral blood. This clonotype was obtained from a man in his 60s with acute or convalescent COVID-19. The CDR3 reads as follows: CASRRDRVSEQYF. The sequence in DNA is TGTGCCAGCAGAAGGGACAGGGTTAGCGAGCAGTACTTC.